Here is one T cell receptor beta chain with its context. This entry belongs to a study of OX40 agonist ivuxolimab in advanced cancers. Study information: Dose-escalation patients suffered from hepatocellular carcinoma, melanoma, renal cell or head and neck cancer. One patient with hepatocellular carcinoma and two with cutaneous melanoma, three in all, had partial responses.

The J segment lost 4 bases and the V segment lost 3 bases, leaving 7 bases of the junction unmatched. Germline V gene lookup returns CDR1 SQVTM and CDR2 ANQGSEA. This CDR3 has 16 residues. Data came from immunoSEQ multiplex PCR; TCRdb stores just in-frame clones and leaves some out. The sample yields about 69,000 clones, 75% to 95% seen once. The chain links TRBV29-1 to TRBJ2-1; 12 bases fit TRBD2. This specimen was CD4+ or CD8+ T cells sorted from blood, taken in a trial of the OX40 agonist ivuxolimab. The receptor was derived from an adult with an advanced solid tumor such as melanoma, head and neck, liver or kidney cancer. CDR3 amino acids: CSVDSLTSGRYNEQFF. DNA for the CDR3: TGCAGCGTTGATTCCCTAACTAGCGGGAGGTACAATGAGCAGTTCTTC.